This note documents a single T cell receptor beta chain sequence. What it recognizes is unknown. The data were obtained in a study of cytomegalovirus exposure and HLA in healthy donors. The V and J ends lost 2 bases and 5 bases, in that order; junction bases with no gene match: 5. CDR3 length: 15 amino acids. Germline lookup yields CDR1 LGHNA and CDR2 YSLEER. Both 60 Vbeta primers and 13 Jbeta primers went into the PCR. This table comes from immunoSEQ multiplex PCR, and its TCRdb copy is limited to in-frame clones, with some not included. The sample lists some 140,000 clones, approximately 79% occurring once. Overall study results and limits: It was reported that TCR beta sequences correctly inferred the HLA-A and HLA-B alleles for most subjects. After further analysis at a later stage, 16,951 TCR beta sequences were associated with HLA alleles at 0.05 false discovery rate.

Sequencing was done on a sample of PBMCs. The clonotype comes from a man aged 18 to 29 in good health and CMV-seronegative. The rearrangement links TRBV4-3 to TRBJ2-5; 10 nucleotides line up with TRBD1. CDR3 DNA: TGCGCCAGCAGCCAACGACAGGGGGCTAGGGAGACCCAGTACTTC. It codes for CASSQRQGARETQYF.